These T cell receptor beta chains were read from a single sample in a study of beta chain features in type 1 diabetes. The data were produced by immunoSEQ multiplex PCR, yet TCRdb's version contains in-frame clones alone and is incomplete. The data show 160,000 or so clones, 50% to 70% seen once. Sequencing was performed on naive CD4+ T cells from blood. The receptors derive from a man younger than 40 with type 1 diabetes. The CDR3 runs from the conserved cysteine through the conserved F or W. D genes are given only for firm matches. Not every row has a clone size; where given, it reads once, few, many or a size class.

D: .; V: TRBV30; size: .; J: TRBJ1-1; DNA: TGTGCCTGGAGTGGGCAGATGAACACTGAAGCTTTCTTT; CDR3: CAWSGQMNTEAFF
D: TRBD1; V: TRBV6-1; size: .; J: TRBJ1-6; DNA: TGTGCCAGCAGTGCAAGGGACAGCGATTCACCCCTCCACTTT; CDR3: CASSARDSDSPLHF
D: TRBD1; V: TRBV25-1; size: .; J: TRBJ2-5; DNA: TGTGCCAGCAGTGAGCATAGACAGGGTGGAGAGACCCAGTACTTC; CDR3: CASSEHRQGGETQYF
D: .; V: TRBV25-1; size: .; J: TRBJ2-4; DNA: TGTGCCAGCAGTGAAGGCGCCAAAAACATTCAGTACTTC; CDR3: CASSEGAKNIQYF
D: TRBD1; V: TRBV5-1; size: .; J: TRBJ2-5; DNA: TGCGCCAGCAGCATTCCGGGACAGGGAAGGGCCCAGTACTTC; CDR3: CASSIPGQGRAQYF
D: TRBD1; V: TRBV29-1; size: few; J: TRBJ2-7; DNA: TGCAGCGTCAGGGGGCCCTACTACGAGCAGTACTTC; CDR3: CSVRGPYYEQYF
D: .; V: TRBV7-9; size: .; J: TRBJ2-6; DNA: TGTGCCAGCAGCTTAAGCCGACAGTTTGGGGCCAACGTCCTGACTTTC; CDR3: CASSLSRQFGANVLTF
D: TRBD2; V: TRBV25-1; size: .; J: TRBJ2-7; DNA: TGTGCCAGTGCTGGACTAGCGGGCCCCTACGAGCAGTACTTC; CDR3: CASAGLAGPYEQYF
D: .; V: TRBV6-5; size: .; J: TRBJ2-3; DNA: TGTGCCAGCAGTTGGCAGATTAGCACAGATACGCAGTATTTT; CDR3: CASSWQISTDTQYF
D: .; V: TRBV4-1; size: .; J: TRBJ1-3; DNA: TGCGCCAGCAGCCAAGAGGGGCGTAATGGAAACACCATATATTTT; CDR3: CASSQEGRNGNTIYF
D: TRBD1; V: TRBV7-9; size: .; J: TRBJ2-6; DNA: TGTGCCAGCAGCGACAGGGGTGGGGCCAACGTCCTGACTTTC; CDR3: CASSDRGGANVLTF
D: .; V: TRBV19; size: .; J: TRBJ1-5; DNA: TGTGCCAGTAGCTGGGGAGGGGATCAGCCCCAGCATTTT; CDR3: CASSWGGDQPQHF
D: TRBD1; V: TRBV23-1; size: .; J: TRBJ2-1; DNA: TGCGCCAGCAGTTTATCCGGGACAGGGTGGTTCAATGAGCAGTTCTTC; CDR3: CASSLSGTGWFNEQFF
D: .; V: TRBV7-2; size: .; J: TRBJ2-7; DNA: TGTGCCAGCAGCTTGGACAGCGCCTACGAGCAGTACTTC; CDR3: CASSLDSAYEQYF
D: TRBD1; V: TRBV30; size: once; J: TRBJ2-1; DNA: TGTGCCTGGAGTGCGGACAGGGGCTATGAGCAGTTCTTC; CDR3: CAWSADRGYEQFF
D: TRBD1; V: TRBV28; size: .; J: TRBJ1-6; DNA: TGTGCCAGCAGTTCAGGGGACAGGGTGAATTCACCCCTCCACTTT; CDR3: CASSSGDRVNSPLHF
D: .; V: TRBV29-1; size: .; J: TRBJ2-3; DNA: TGCAGCGTTGAGGGCACAGATACGCAGTATTTT; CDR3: CSVEGTDTQYF
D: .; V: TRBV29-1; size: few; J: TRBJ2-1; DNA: TGCAGCGTTTACCCTGAGCAGTTCTTC; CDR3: CSVYPEQFF
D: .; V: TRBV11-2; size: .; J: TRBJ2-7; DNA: TGTGCCAGCAGCTCGGACCTTACATACGAGCAGTACTTC; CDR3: CASSSDLTYEQYF
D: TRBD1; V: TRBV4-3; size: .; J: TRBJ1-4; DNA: TGCGCCAGCAGCGGATACAGGGGAAAACTGTTTTTT; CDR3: CASSGYRGKLFF
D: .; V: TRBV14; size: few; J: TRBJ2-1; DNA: TGTGCCAGCAGCCTGCTGGGCCCGGGGAATGAGCAGTTCTTC; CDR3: CASSLLGPGNEQFF
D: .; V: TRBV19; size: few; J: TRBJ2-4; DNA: TGTGCCAGTAGTATTGGGCAGGGAGTTGGCAAAAACATTCAGTACTTC; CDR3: CASSIGQGVGKNIQYF
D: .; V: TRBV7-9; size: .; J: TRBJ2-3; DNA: TGTGCCAGCTGGGGCGGATGGGCGAGCACAGATACGCAGTATTTT; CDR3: CASWGGWASTDTQYF
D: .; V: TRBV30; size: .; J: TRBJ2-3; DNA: TGTGCCTGGAGTTACAACACAGATACGCAGTATTTT; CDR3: CAWSYNTDTQYF
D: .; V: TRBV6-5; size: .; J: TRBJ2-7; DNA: TGTGCCAGCAGTGGGCCAGCCTACGAGCAGTACTTC; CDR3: CASSGPAYEQYF
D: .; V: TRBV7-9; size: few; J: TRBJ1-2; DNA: TGTGCCAGCAGCTCGGAGAGCTACACCTTC; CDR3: CASSSESYTF
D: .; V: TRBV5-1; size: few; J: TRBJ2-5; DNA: TGCGCCAGCAGCTTAGGAGCGGGCGCCCTCCGAGAGACCCAGTACTTC; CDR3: CASSLGAGALRETQYF
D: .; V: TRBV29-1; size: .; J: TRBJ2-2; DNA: TGCAGCGTTGAAGTGGCGGAATCGAACACCGGGGAGCTGTTTTTT; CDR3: CSVEVAESNTGELFF
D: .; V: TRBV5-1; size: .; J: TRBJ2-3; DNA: TGCGCCAGCAACTACGGGGAGGATACGCAGTATTTT; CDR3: CASNYGEDTQYF
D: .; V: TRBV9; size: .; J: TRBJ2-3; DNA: TGTGCCAGCAGCCCTGCGGCAGGGTGGGCAGATACGCAGTATTTT; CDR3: CASSPAAGWADTQYF
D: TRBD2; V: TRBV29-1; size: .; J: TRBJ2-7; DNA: TGCAGCGTTCGGACTAGCGGGAGCTCCTACGAGCAGTACTTC; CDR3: CSVRTSGSSYEQYF
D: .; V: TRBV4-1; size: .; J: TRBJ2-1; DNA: TGCGCCAGCAGCCAAGACAGGGGGACTCCTGAAAATGAGCAGTTCTTC; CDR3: CASSQDRGTPENEQFF
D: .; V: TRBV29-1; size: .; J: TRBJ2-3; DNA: TGCAGCGTTGATGACCTCCGCGGGTCAGATACGCAGTATTTT; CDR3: CSVDDLRGSDTQYF
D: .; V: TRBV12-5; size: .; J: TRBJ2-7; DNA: TGTGCTAGTGGTCCCGGTCGGGTCGGCCTGCAGTACTTC; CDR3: CASGPGRVGLQYF
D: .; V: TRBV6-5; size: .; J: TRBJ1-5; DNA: TGTGCCAGCACCCCTACCAGGGTGAGCAATCAGCCCCAGCATTTT; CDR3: CASTPTRVSNQPQHF
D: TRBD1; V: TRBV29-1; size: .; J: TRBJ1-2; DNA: TGCAGCGTTGACCCGGGACAGGGCAAGGTTGGCTACACCTTC; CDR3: CSVDPGQGKVGYTF
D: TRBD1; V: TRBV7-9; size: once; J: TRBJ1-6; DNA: TGTGCCTCCCACCGGTTGGGACAGGGGGCATATAATTCACCCCTCCACTTT; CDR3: CASHRLGQGAYNSPLHF
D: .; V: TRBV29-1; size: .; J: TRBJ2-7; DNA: TGCAGCGTGTCGGAGGCTTACGAGCAGTACTTC; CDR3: CSVSEAYEQYF
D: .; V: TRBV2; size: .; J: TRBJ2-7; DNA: TGTGCCAGCCAAATTAGCCGGCAGTCCTACGAGCAGTACTTC; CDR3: CASQISRQSYEQYF
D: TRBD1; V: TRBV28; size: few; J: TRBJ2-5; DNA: TGTGCCAGCAGGGAACAGGGGGCATCAGAGACCCAGTACTTC; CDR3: CASREQGASETQYF
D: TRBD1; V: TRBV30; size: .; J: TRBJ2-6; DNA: TGTGCCTGGAGTGGGGCAGGGGGTCCTGGGGCCAACGTCCTGACTTTC; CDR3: CAWSGAGGPGANVLTF
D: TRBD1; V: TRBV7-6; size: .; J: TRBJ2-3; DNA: TGTGCCAGCAGCCGTCGACAGGGGGGCACAGATACGCAGTATTTT; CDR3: CASSRRQGGTDTQYF
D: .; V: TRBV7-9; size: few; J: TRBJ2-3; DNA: TGTGCCAGCAGCTTATCGGGGCTCACAGATACGCAGTATTTT; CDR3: CASSLSGLTDTQYF
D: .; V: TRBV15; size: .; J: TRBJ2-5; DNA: TGTGCCACCAGCAGAGGGACAAAAGAGACCCAGTACTTC; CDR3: CATSRGTKETQYF
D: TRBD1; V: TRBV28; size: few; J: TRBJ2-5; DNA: TGTGCCAGCAGTTCGCCGGGACAGGGGGTCCGGACCCAGTACTTC; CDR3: CASSSPGQGVRTQYF
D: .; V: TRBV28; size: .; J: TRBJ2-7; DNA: TGTGCCAGCAGCTCTACAGAAACCTACGAGCAGTACTTC; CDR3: CASSSTETYEQYF
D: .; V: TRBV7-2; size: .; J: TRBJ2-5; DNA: TGTGCCAGCCTTGGTGGGGGGGCCTCTGGAGAGACCCAGTACTTC; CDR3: CASLGGGASGETQYF
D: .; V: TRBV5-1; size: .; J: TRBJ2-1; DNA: TGCGCCAGCAGCTTCGACGGCGGCGAGCAGTTCTTC; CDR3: CASSFDGGEQFF
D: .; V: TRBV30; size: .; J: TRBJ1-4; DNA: TGTGCCTGGAGTGTGCAGGGCCGGGGCGAAAAACTGTTTTTT; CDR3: CAWSVQGRGEKLFF
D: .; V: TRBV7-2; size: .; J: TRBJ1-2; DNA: TGTGCCAGCAGCTTAGCTGGGGAGAACTATGGCTACACCTTC; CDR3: CASSLAGENYGYTF